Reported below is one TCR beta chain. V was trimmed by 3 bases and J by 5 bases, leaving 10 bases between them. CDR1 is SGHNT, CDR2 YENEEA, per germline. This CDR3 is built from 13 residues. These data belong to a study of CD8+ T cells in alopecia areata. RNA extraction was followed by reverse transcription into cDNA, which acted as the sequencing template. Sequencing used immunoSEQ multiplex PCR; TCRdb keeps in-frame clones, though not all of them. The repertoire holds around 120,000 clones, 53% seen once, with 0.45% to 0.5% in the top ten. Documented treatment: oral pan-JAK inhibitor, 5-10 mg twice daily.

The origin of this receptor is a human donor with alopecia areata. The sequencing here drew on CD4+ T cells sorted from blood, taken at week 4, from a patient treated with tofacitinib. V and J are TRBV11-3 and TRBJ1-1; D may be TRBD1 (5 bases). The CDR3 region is CASSFGGGTEAFF. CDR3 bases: TGTGCCAGCAGCTTCGGGGGAGGGACTGAAGCTTTCTTT.